The 9 T cell receptor beta chains in this list originate from one sample, sequenced in a study of blood T cell repertoires in COVID-19. Sequenced by immunoSEQ multiplex PCR; TCRdb stores in-frame clones only, minus some. Of about 200,000 clones in the sample, 70% to 90% were seen once. Sequenced material: PBMCs or T cells enriched from blood (not recorded which). The receptors were sampled from a woman in her thirties or forties with acute COVID-19.

The rearrangement joins TRBV27 to TRBJ1-3; D is unresolved. CDR1 is MNHEY and CDR2 is SMNVEV in the germline V gene (reference sequence). The CDR3 has 11 amino acids. Trimming removed 6 bases at V and 8 bases at J, with 8 bases between. CDR3 in amino acids: CASRSRDTIYF. In DNA, the CDR3 is TGTGCCAGCAGGTCTCGGGACACCATATATTTT.

This chain connects TRBV4-1 to TRBJ2-1, with TRBD2 matching 12 bases. V dropped 3 bases and J dropped 15; count of bases not matched to a gene: 27. The CDR3 has 20 amino acids. Looked up from germline, CDR1 is MGHRA and CDR2 is YSYEKL. This chain's CDR3 is CASSQPLISVLAGGPASLFF. The CDR3 nucleotides are TGCGCCAGCAGCCAGCCCCTAATAAGCGTCCTAGCGGGAGGGCCAGCTTCTCTGTTCTTC.

This chain joins TRBV6-5 and TRBJ2-5, with 10 bases identical to TRBD1. V gave up 4 bases and J gave up 5 bases; unmatched junction bases: 4. Germline V lookup: CDR1 MNHEY, CDR2 SVGAGI. The CDR3 contains 14 residues. The CDR3 nucleotides read TGTGCCAGCAGTTGGACAGGGGGTATGGAGACCCAGTACTTC. Its translation is CASSWTGGMETQYF.

The chain combines TRBV9 with TRBJ2-3; D is unclear. The V gene's germline CDR1 is SGDLS and CDR2 YYNGEE. V was pared by 3 bases and J by 5 bases, with 16 bases between. The CDR3 has 15 residues. CDR3 nucleotides: TGTGCCAGCAGCGAACGACTGATGTTGGGAGATACGCAGTATTTT. It is translated as CASSERLMLGDTQYF.

The chain couples TRBV19 to TRBJ1-1; 9 nucleotides match TRBD1. The CDR3 extends over 15 amino acids. Losses at the gene ends were 5 bases for V and 3 bases for J; bases not matched to a gene: 7. Germline lookup yields CDR1 LNHDA and CDR2 SQIVND (reference sequence). CDR3 amino acids: CASSPLDRGDTEAFF. In DNA form, the CDR3 reads TGTGCCAGTAGTCCCCTCGACAGGGGGGACACTGAAGCTTTCTTT.

The genes are TRBV5-1 and TRBJ1-1; TRBD1 matches 7 bases. The CDR3 is 14 residues long. J lost 7 bases, V lost 5 bases, and 11 bases had no gene match. Germline-derived CDR1 and CDR2 are SGHRS and YFSETQ. The CDR3 bases are TGCGCCAGCAGTCCTCACGGGACAGACAATGAAGCTTTCTTT. It codes for CASSPHGTDNEAFF.

This chain connects TRBV19 to TRBJ1-2; 8 bases map to TRBD1. Germline loops: CDR1 LNHDA, CDR2 SQIVND (reference sequence). The CDR3 is 15 amino acids. The V and J ends lost 8 bases and 4 bases, in that order; junction bases with no gene match: 12. The CDR3, as DNA: TGTGCCAGTCGGGCGGAGGACAGGGAGGGCTATGGCTACACCTTC. This encodes CASRAEDREGYGYTF.

The chain is built from TRBV11-3 and TRBJ2-3; 8 nucleotides agree with TRBD2. This CDR3 is 16 amino acids long. V shed 3 bases and J 1 base; nucleotides not matched to a gene: 6. Per the germline V gene, CDR1 is SGHNT and CDR2 is YENEEA. DNA for the CDR3: TGTGCCAGCAGCTTGGGTAGCGGGACTCGCACAGATACGCAGTATTTT. Amino acid sequence: CASSLGSGTRTDTQYF.

V is TRBV18 and J is TRBJ2-5; 9 bases fit TRBD2. Germline V gene data show CDR1 as KGHSH and CDR2 as LQKENI. This CDR3 has 15 amino acids. Trimming at V came to 3 bases and at J to 4 bases, leaving 6 bases not matched to a gene. The CDR3 loop reads CASSPGGRASETQYF. The CDR3 bases are TGTGCCAGCTCACCTGGCGGGAGGGCCTCAGAGACCCAGTACTTC.